A single count supports the clone carrying this T cell receptor (beta chain). The data were obtained in a study of blood T cell repertoires in COVID-19. The overall study: The cDNA or gDNA used as material had been derived from T cells, B-cell-depleted T cells, or PBMCs.

Data came from immunoSEQ multiplex PCR; TCRdb stores just in-frame clones and leaves some out. The table has tens of thousands of clones, roughly 78% seen once; the top ten hold about 14%. This sequence was found in a man aged 55 to 70 with COVID-19, enrolled during active disease. Sequenced input: peripheral blood.

The CDR3 nucleotides read TGCGCCAGCAGCCAAGCGAGTGGAGCTAACTATGGCTACACCTTC. Protein: CASSQASGANYGYTF. The chain employs TRBV4-1 and TRBJ1-2; D is unclear. The CDR3 is 15 amino acids. CDR1 and CDR2 (germline): MGHRA, YSYEKL. Trimming removed 1 base from V and 0 bases from J, with 9 bases in between.